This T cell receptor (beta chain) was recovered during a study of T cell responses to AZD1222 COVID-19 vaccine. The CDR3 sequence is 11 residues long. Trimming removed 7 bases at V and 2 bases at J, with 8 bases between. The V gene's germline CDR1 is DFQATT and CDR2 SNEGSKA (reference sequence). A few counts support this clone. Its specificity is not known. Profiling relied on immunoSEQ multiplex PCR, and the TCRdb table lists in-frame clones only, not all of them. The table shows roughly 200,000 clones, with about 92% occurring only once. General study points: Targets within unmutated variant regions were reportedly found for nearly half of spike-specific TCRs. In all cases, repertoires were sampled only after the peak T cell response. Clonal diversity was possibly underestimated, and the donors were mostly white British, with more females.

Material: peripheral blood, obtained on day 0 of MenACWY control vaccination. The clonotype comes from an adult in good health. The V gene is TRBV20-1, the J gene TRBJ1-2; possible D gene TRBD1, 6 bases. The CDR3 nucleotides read TGCAGTGTGCAGGGGAACTATGGCTACACCTTC. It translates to CSVQGNYGYTF.